This T cell receptor beta chain was obtained from a study of T cell responses to AZD1222 COVID-19 vaccine. Here immunoSEQ multiplex PCR was the method, and the copy in TCRdb shows in-frame clones only, minus some. The sample holds approximately 140,000 clones, less than 95% seen once. The sequencing here drew on peripheral blood, taken on day 0 of AZD1222 vaccination. The TCR sequence derives from an adult in good health.

CDR3 bases: TGCGCCAGCAGCTTGGAGGGGCATGGAAACACCATATATTTT. Amino acids: CASSLEGHGNTIYF. The chain has TRBV5-1 and TRBJ1-3, with TRBD1 as a possible D gene (5 bases). Deletions cut 0 bases from V and 3 bases from J, with 7 bases between. This CDR3 has 14 residues. The germline V gene has CDR1 SGHRS and CDR2 YFSETQ.